Listed here are 26 T cell receptor beta chains from one sample, sequenced in a study of T cell changes during pregnancy in multiple sclerosis. Profiled with immunoSEQ multiplex PCR; TCRdb holds only in-frame clones, not every one. The repertoire holds approximately 34,000 clones, with about 90% as singletons. The sample in question was CD4+ T cells from peripheral blood mononuclear cells, obtained after pregnancy. All receptors come from a female donor with multiple sclerosis, enrolled in a pregnancy study.

The V call is TRBV9, the J call TRBJ2-5; possible D gene TRBD1, 6 bases. The ends were cut back, 0 bases at V and 2 bases at J, with 11 bases in the middle. The CDR3 totals 15 residues. CDR1 is SGDLS and CDR2 is YYNGEE in the germline V gene. The DNA for the CDR3 is TGTGCCAGCAGCGTAGGACGCGGACAGCAAGAGACCCAGTACTTC. Translating it yields CASSVGRGQQETQYF.

The chain combines TRBV18 with TRBJ1-2; a weak D match, TRBD1 (5 bases). Germline CDR1 and CDR2: KGHSH and LQKENI. Deletions cut 2 bases from V and 7 bases from J, with 8 bases between. CDR3 length: 12 residues. CDR3 protein: CASSPRGGGYTF. The CDR3, as DNA: TGTGCCAGCTCACCAAGGGGCGGTGGCTACACCTTC. Using reference TRBV18 and TRBJ1-2 for the parts outside the CDR3, the full variable domain is NAGVMQNPRHLVRRRGQEARLRCSPMKGHSHVYWYRQLPEEGLKFMVYLQKENIIDESGMPKERFSAEFPKEGPSILRIQQVVRGDSAAYFCASSPRGGGYTFGSGTRLTVV.

In its sample, this clone was seen once. The chain couples TRBV25-1 to TRBJ2-7, with 8 positions matching TRBD1. CDR3 length equals 15 residues. Looked up from germline, CDR1 is MGHDK and CDR2 is SYGVNS. V trimming: 3 bases; J trimming: 0 bases; junction bases outside the gene matches: 4. For the CDR3, the DNA is TGTGCCAGCAGTGATGGACAGGGTTTCTCCTACGAGCAGTACTTC. It specifies CASSDGQGFSYEQYF.

CDR3 protein: CASSETRNNEQFF. DNA for the CDR3: TGTGCCAGCAGTGAGACGAGGAACAATGAGCAGTTCTTC. This chain uses TRBV2 with TRBJ2-1; D not certain. V lost 3 bases and J 5 bases, leaving 8 bases between the germline ends. The CDR3 loop spans 13 amino acids. Per the germline V gene, CDR1 is SNHLY and CDR2 is FYNNEI.

CDR3 in DNA: TGCGCCAGCAGCCAAGACGGAGTCTTTGGCTACACCTTC. Translated: CASSQDGVFGYTF. The chain recombines TRBV4-3 with TRBJ1-2, with D uncertain. The V and J ends lost 0 bases and 7 bases respectively, with 9 bases between them. CDR1 is LGHNA, CDR2 YSLEER, per germline. The CDR3 extends over 13 amino acids.

The chain couples TRBV18 to TRBJ1-1, with D hard to call. This CDR3 contains 15 residues. Per germline, CDR1 KGHSH and CDR2 LQKENI. The V and J ends lost 0 bases and 3 bases respectively, with 11 bases between them. CDR3 DNA sequence: TGTGCCAGCTCACCACCAGGCGTGAGGGACACTGAAGCTTTCTTT. It translates to CASSPPGVRDTEAFF.

The chain uses TRBV19 and TRBJ2-7; no reliable D call. This CDR3 is 15 amino acids long. V lost 5 bases, J lost 2 bases, and 16 bases lay in between. Germline V gene lookup returns CDR1 LNHDA and CDR2 SQIVND (reference sequence). CDR3 residues: CASSPDNAEPYEQYF. The DNA for the CDR3 is TGTGCCAGTAGTCCCGACAACGCAGAGCCCTACGAGCAGTACTTC. The full variable domain, with the rest looked up from reference TRBV19 and TRBJ2-7, is DGGITQSPKYLFRKEGQNVTLSCEQNLNHDAMYWYRQDPGQGLRLIYYSQIVNDFQKGDIAEGYSVSREKKESFPLTVTSAQKNPTAFYLCASSPDNAEPYEQYFGPGTRLTVT.

In DNA form, the CDR3 reads TGTGCCAGCAGTCACACAGCGGGAGTTCTGACAGATACGCAGTATTTT. Amino acid sequence: CASSHTAGVLTDTQYF. V is TRBV6-6 and J is TRBJ2-3, with 8 bases aligning to TRBD2. The CDR3 has 16 amino acids. CDR1 and CDR2 (germline): MNHNY, SVGAGI (reference sequence). Unmatched junction bases numbered 10, after V lost 5 bases and J lost 3 bases.

The rearrangement uses TRBV4-1 and TRBJ1-3, with D maybe TRBD1 (6 bases). V was cut by 4 bases and J by 2 bases, with 12 bases left in between. This CDR3 contains 15 residues. The germline V gene encodes CDR1 MGHRA and CDR2 YSYEKL. This CDR3 is CASSPTGRAGNTIYF. CDR3 in DNA: TGCGCCAGCAGCCCAACAGGGAGGGCTGGAAACACCATATATTTT.

The rearrangement links TRBV7-9 to TRBJ2-7, with 11 bases aligning to TRBD2. CDR3 length equals 17 residues. After removal of 5 bases from V and 5 bases from J, the junction contained 14 bases not matched to a gene. The germline gives CDR1 SEHNR, CDR2 FQNEAQ (reference sequence). CDR3: CASSPRRLAGRPDEQYF. The CDR3 nucleotides read TGTGCCAGCAGCCCCCGGAGACTAGCGGGGCGACCGGACGAGCAGTACTTC.

This clone showed up just a few times. The rearrangement joins TRBV5-8 to TRBJ2-7; 8 bases fit TRBD1. Trimming took 4 bases from V and 6 from J; bases not matched to a gene: 3. Germline V gives CDR1 SGHTS, CDR2 YDEGEE. The CDR3 loop spans 12 amino acids. The CDR3 sequence: CASSTDRAEQYF. CDR3 nucleotides: TGTGCCAGCAGCACGGACAGGGCCGAGCAGTACTTC.

This chain links TRBV18 with TRBJ1-5; 10 bases are shared with TRBD1. This CDR3 is 16 amino acids long. V gave up 3 bases and J gave up 6 bases; unmatched junction bases: 8. CDR1 and CDR2 (germline): KGHSH, LQKENI. The CDR3 loop is CASSPVTGGAGQPQHF. CDR3 in DNA: TGTGCCAGCTCACCGGTGACAGGGGGCGCGGGTCAGCCCCAGCATTTT.

This chain links TRBV7-9 with TRBJ2-5; TRBD1 agrees at 9 bases. The CDR3 length is 16 residues. Trimming cost V 5 bases and J 4 bases; bases outside gene matches: 11. Germline V lookup: CDR1 SEHNR, CDR2 FQNEAQ (reference sequence). The CDR3: CASSLTGTGMGETQYF. The CDR3 nucleotides are TGTGCCAGCAGCCTAACCGGGACAGGGATGGGAGAGACCCAGTACTTC.

The J gene is TRBJ2-1, the V gene TRBV10-3; 8 bases agree with TRBD2. The CDR3 contains 13 residues. The germline CDR1 and CDR2 sequences are ENHRY and SYGVKD. The V segment lost 2 bases and the J segment 9 bases; nucleotides outside the gene matches: 3. The CDR3 here is CAISEREGSEQFF. In nucleotides, the CDR3 is TGTGCCATCAGTGAGCGGGAGGGGAGTGAGCAGTTCTTC.

This clone was seen only once. The chain is built from TRBV2 and TRBJ1-1; D may be TRBD1 (5 bases). V was trimmed by 3 bases and J by 4 bases, leaving 15 bases between them. Germline values: CDR1 SNHLY, CDR2 FYNNEI. The CDR3 loop spans 15 amino acids. The CDR3 sequence: CASSDVGGMGTEAFF. Written as DNA, the CDR3 is TGTGCCAGCAGTGATGTGGGGGGGATGGGCACTGAAGCTTTCTTT.

The chain has TRBV30 and TRBJ2-1, with D possibly being TRBD1 (7 bases). CDR1 is GTSNPN and CDR2 is SVGIG in the germline V gene (reference sequence). The CDR3 loop spans 14 amino acids. Trimming removed 0 bases at V and 10 bases at J, with 16 bases between. CDR3 sequence reads: CAWSVGRGRGEQFF. CDR3 nucleotides: TGTGCCTGGAGTGTAGGGCGGGGCAGGGGGGAGCAGTTCTTC.

This clone came up once. The chain carries TRBV7-9 and TRBJ2-1; TRBD2 aligns across 12 bases. V dropped 3 bases and J dropped 7; count of bases not matched to a gene: 1. The germline V gene has CDR1 SEHNR and CDR2 FQNEAQ (reference sequence). This CDR3 has 14 amino acids. The CDR3 region has the DNA TGTGCCAGCAGCTTTCTAGCGGGAGGGAATGAGCAGTTCTTC. It translates to CASSFLAGGNEQFF.

A single count supports this clone. The chain has TRBV4-1 and TRBJ1-2, with TRBD1 as a possible D gene (6 bases). This CDR3 region has 14 residues. V lost 1 base and J 4 bases, leaving 10 bases between the germline ends. Germline assignment: CDR1 MGHRA and CDR2 YSYEKL. The CDR3 region has the DNA TGCGCCAGCAGCCAAGGGGGGGGCCGCTATGGCTACACCTTC. Its protein is CASSQGGGRYGYTF.

The rearrangement uses TRBV2 and TRBJ1-3; D unclear. Germline CDR1 reads SNHLY; CDR2 reads FYNNEI. The CDR3 is made up of 11 amino acids. The V and J ends lost 9 bases and 8 bases respectively, with 11 bases between them. The CDR3 sequence: CARVNADTIYF. The CDR3 nucleotides read TGTGCCAGGGTGAACGCGGACACCATATATTTT.

The rearrangement links TRBV25-1 to TRBJ2-1, with 9 bases lining up with TRBD2. The CDR3 covers 16 residues. V shed 4 bases and J 6 bases; nucleotides not matched to a gene: 10. CDR1 and CDR2 from the germline V gene are MGHDK and SYGVNS. The CDR3: CASSGPGLARPNEQFF. The CDR3, as DNA: TGTGCCAGCAGTGGCCCCGGACTAGCGAGACCCAATGAGCAGTTCTTC.

This chain links TRBV7-2 with TRBJ1-6; 11 nucleotides line up with TRBD1. The junction had 6 bases not matched to a gene; V was cut back by 5 bases and J by 6 bases. Germline V CDR1 and CDR2: SGHTA, FQGNSA. The CDR3 covers 16 residues. The CDR3 loop reads CASSRPGTGGNSPLHF. For the CDR3, the DNA is TGTGCCAGCAGCCGGCCCGGGACAGGGGGTAATTCACCCCTCCACTTT. Complete variable domain (other parts from reference TRBV7-2 and TRBJ1-6): GAGVSQSPSNKVTEKGKDVELRCDPISGHTALYWYRQSLGQGLEFLIYFQGNSAPDKSGLPSDRFSAERTGGSVSTLTIQRTQQEDSAVYLCASSRPGTGGNSPLHFGNGTRLTVT.

The V call is TRBV6-1, the J call TRBJ2-1; D uncertain. V lost 6 bases, J lost 4 bases, and 10 bases lay in between. The CDR3 covers 13 residues. Germline CDR1 and CDR2: MNHNS and SASEGT. CDR3 amino acids: CASRKQIYNEQFF. CDR3 DNA: TGTGCCAGCAGGAAACAGATTTACAATGAGCAGTTCTTC.

The V call is TRBV5-1, the J call TRBJ1-2; D remains unclear. CDR1 is SGHRS, CDR2 YFSETQ, per germline. V was pared by 0 bases and J by 0 bases, with 9 bases between. The CDR3 is made up of 15 amino acids. For the CDR3, the DNA is TGCGCCAGCAGCTTGGTGCGGCAGACTAACTATGGCTACACCTTC. Translation: CASSLVRQTNYGYTF.

In this sample, this clone turned up a few times. DNA of the CDR3: TGTGCCAGCGGGGGGAAGGTCGAGCAGTACTTC. It codes for CASGGKVEQYF. V gene TRBV2 combines with J gene TRBJ2-7; D is possibly TRBD2 (6 bases). This CDR3 has 11 residues. V was trimmed by 8 bases and J by 6 bases, leaving 11 bases between them. Germline V gene sequence: CDR1 SNHLY, CDR2 FYNNEI.

The chain recombines TRBV11-2 with TRBJ2-1; 14 nucleotides line up with TRBD2. This CDR3 is 16 amino acids long. J lost 9 bases, V lost 6 bases, and 10 bases had no gene match. Germline CDR1 and CDR2: SGHAT and FQNNGV. DNA of the CDR3: TGTGCCAGCAGGCGGACTAGCGGGGGGAGAGGGGGTGAGCAGTTCTTC. It yields the protein CASRRTSGGRGGEQFF.

This rearrangement joins TRBV19 to TRBJ2-4; D uncertain. The CDR3 length is 9 residues. V was pared by 8 bases and J by 8 bases, with 4 bases between. Looked up from germline, CDR1 is LNHDA and CDR2 is SQIVND (reference sequence). CDR3 sequence: CASGHIQYF. The CDR3 coding sequence is TGTGCCAGTGGCCACATTCAGTACTTC. The complete variable domain, with remaining parts taken from reference TRBV19 and TRBJ2-4, reads DGGITQSPKYLFRKEGQNVTLSCEQNLNHDAMYWYRQDPGQGLRLIYYSQIVNDFQKGDIAEGYSVSREKKESFPLTVTSAQKNPTAFYLCASGHIQYFGAGTRLSVL.